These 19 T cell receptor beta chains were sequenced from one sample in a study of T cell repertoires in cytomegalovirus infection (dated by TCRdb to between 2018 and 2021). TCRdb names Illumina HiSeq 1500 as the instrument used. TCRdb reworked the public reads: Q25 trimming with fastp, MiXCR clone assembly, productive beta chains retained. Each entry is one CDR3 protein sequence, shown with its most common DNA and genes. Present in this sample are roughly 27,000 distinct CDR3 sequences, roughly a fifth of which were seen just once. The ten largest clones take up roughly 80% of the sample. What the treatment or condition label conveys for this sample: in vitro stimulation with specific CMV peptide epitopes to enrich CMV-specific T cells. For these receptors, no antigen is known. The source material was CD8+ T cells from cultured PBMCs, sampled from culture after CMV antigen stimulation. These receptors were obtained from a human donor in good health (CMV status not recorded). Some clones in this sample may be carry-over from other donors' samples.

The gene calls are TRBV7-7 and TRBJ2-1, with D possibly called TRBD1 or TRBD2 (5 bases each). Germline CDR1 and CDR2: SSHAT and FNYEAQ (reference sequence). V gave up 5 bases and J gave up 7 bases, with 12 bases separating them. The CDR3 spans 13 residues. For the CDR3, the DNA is TGTGCCAGCAGCATCGGGACCACAAATGAGCAGTTCTTC. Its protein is CASSIGTTNEQFF. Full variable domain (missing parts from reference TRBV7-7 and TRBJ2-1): GAGVSQSPRYKVTKRGQDVTLRCDPISSHATLYWYQQALGQGPEFLTYFNYEAQPDKSGLPSDRFSAERPEGSISTLTIQRTEQRDSAMYRCASSIGTTNEQFFGPGTRLTVL.

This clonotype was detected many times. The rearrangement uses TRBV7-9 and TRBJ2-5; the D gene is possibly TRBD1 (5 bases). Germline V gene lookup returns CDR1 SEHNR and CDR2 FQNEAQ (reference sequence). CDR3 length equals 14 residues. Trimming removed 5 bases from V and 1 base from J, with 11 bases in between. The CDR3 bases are TGTGCCAGCAGCACCCCGACAGTCCAAGAGACCCAGTACTTC. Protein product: CASSTPTVQETQYF.

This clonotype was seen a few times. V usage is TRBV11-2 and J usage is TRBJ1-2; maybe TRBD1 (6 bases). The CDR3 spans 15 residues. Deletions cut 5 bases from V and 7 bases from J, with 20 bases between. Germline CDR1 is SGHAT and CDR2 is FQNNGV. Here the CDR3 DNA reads TGTGCCAGCAGCCCCACCCCAGGGGAAGATTTTGGCTACACCTTC. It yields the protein CASSPTPGEDFGYTF.

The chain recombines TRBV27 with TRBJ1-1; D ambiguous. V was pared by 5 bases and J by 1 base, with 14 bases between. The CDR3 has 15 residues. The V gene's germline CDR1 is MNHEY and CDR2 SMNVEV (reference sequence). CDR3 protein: CASSPRRRENTEAFF. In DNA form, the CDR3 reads TGTGCCAGCAGTCCCCGCAGGAGAGAGAACACTGAAGCTTTCTTT.

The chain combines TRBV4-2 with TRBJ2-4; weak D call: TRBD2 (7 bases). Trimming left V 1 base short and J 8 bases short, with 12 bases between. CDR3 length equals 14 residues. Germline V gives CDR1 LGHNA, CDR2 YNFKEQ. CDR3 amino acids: CASSQGGGGHIQYF. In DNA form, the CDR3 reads TGTGCCAGCAGCCAAGGGGGAGGGGGGCACATTCAGTACTTC.

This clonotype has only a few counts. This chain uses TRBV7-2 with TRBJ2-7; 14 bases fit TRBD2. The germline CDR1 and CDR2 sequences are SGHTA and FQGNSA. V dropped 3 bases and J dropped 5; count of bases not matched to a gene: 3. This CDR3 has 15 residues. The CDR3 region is CASSLGLAGANEQYF. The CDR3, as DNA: TGTGCCAGCAGCTTGGGACTAGCGGGGGCCAACGAGCAGTACTTC.

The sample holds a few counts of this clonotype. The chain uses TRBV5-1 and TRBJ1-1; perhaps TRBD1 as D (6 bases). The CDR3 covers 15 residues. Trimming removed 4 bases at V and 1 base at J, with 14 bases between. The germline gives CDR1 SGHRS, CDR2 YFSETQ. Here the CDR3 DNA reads TGCGCCAGCAGCCCGCAACAGGGACCGAACACTGAAGCTTTCTTT. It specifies CASSPQQGPNTEAFF.

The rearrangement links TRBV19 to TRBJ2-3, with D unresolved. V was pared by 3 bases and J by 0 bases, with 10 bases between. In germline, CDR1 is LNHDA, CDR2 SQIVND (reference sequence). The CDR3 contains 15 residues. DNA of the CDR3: TGTGCCAGTAGTATGCGCGGAGCTAGCACAGATACGCAGTATTTT. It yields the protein CASSMRGASTDTQYF. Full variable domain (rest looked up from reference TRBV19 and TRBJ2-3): DGGITQSPKYLFRKEGQNVTLSCEQNLNHDAMYWYRQDPGQGLRLIYYSQIVNDFQKGDIAEGYSVSREKKESFPLTVTSAQKNPTAFYLCASSMRGASTDTQYFGPGTRLTVL.

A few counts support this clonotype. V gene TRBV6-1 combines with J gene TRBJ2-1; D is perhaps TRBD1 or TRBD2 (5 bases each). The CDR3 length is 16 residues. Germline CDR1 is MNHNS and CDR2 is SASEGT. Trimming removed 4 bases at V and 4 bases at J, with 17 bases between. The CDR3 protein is CASSVRTSGTYNEQFF. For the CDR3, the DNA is TGTGCCAGCAGTGTACGGACAAGCGGAACATACAATGAGCAGTTCTTC.

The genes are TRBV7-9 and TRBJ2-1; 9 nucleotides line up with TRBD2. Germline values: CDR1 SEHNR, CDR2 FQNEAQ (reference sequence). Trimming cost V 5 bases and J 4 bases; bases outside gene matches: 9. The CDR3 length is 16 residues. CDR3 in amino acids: CASSPSAGGFYNEQFF. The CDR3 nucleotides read TGTGCCAGCAGCCCATCAGCGGGAGGATTTTACAATGAGCAGTTCTTC. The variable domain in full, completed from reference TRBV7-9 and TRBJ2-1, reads DTGVSQNPRHKITKRGQNVTFRCDPISEHNRLYWYRQTLGQGPEFLTYFQNEAQLEKSRLLSDRFSAERPKGSFSTLEIQRTEQGDSAMYLCASSPSAGGFYNEQFFGPGTRLTVL.

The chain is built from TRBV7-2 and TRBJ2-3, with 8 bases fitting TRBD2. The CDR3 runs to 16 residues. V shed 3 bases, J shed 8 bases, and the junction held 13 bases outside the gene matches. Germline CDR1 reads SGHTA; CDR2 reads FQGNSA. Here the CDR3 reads CASSFRLAPLAGTQYF. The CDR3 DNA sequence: TGTGCCAGCAGCTTCCGACTAGCGCCTCTGGCAGGTACGCAGTATTTT.

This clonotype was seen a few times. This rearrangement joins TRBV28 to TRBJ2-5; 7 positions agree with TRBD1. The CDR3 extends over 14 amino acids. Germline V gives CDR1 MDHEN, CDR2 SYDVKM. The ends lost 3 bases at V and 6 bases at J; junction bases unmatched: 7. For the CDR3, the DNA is TGTGCCAGCAGTTTCCACAGGGGAGTACAGACCCAGTACTTC. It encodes CASSFHRGVQTQYF.

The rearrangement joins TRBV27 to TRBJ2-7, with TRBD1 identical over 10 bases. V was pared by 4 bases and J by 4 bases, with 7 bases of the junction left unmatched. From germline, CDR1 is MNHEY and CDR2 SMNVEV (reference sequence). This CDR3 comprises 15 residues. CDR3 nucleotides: TGTGCCAGCAGTTCGGGGACAGGGGACTCTTACGAGCAGTACTTC. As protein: CASSSGTGDSYEQYF.

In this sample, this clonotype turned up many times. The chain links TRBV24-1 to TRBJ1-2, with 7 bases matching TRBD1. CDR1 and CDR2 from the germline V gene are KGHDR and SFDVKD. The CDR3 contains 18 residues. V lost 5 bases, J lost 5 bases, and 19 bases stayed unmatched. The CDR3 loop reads CATSGTGTERGGYYGYTF. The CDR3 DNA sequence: TGTGCCACCAGTGGAACTGGGACAGAACGGGGGGGATATTATGGCTACACCTTC.

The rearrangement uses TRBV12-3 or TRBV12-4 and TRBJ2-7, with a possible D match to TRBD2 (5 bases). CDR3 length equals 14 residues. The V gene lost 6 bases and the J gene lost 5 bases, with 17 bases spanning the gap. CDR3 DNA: TGTGCCAGCAGGAAAGGATCGCCGGGGAACGAGCAGTACTTC. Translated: CASRKGSPGNEQYF.

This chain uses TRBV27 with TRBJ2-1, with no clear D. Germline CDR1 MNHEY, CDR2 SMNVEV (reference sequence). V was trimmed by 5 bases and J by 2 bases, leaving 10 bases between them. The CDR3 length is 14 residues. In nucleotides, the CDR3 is TGTGCCAGCAGTCCCATAGGCACCTACAATGAGCAGTTCTTC. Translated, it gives CASSPIGTYNEQFF.

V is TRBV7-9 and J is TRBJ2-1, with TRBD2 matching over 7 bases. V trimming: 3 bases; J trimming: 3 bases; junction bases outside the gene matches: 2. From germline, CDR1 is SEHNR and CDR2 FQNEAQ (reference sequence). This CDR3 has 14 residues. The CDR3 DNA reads TGTGCCAGCAGCTTGAGGACTAGCTACAATGAGCAGTTCTTC. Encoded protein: CASSLRTSYNEQFF.

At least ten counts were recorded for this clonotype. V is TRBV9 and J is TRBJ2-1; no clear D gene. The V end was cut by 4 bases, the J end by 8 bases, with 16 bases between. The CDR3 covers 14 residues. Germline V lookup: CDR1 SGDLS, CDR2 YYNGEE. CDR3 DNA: TGTGCCAGCAGCCCCCATGAAGAATGGGATGAGCAGTTCTTC. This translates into CASSPHEEWDEQFF.

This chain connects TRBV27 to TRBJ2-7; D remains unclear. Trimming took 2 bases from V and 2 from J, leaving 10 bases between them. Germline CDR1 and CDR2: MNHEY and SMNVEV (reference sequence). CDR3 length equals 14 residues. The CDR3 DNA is TGTGCCAGCAGTTTAAGAGACGGAACCTACGAGCAGTACTTC. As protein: CASSLRDGTYEQYF.